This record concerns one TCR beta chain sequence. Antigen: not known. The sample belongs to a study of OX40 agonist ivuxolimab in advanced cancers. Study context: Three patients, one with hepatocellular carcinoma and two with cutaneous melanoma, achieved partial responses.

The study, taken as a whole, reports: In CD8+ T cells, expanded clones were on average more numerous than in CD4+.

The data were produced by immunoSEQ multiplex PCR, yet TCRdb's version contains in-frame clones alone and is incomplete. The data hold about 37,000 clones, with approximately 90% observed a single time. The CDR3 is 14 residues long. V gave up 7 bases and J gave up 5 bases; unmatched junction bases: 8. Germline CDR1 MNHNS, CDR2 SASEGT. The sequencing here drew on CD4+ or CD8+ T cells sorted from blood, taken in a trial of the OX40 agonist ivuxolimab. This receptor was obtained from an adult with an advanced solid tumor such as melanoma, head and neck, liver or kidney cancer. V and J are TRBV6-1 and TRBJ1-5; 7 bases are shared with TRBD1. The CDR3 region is CASTGRGYDQPQHF. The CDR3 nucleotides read TGTGCCAGCACAGGCAGGGGGTACGATCAGCCCCAGCATTTT.